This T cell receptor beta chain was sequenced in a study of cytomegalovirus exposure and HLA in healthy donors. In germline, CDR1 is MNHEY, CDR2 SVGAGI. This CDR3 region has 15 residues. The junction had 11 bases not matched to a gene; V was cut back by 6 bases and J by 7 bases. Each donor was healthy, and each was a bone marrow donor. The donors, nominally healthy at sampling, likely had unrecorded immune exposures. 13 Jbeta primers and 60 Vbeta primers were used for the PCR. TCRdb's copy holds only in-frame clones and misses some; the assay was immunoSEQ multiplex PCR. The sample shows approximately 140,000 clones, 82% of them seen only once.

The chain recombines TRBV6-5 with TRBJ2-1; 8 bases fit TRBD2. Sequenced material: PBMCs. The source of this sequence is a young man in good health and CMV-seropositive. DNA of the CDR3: TGTGCCAGCAGCCCCGGGACTAGAGCTCTAAATGAGCAGTTCTTC. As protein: CASSPGTRALNEQFF.